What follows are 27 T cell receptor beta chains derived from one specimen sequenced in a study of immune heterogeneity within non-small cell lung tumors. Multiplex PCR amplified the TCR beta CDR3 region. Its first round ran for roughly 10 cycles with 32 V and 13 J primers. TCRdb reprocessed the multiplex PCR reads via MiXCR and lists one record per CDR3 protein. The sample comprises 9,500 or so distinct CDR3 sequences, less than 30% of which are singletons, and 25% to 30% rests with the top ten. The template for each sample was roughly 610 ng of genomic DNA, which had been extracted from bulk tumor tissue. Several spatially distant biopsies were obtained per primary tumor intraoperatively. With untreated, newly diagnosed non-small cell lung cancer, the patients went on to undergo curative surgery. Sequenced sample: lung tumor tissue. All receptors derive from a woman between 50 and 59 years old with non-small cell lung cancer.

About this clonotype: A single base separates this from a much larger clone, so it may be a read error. The CDR3 region has the DNA TGTGTCAGCAGTGACAGCTACAATGAGCAGTTCTTC. Translated, it gives CVSSDSYNEQFF. This chain connects TRBV28 to TRBJ2-1; D is perhaps TRBD1 (5 bases). CDR1 and CDR2 from the germline V gene are MDHEN and SYDVKM. The CDR3 has 12 amino acids.

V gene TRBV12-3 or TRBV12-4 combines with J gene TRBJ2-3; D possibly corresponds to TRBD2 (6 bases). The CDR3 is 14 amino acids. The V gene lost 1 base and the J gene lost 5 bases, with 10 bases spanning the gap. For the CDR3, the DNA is TGTGCCAGCAGTTTAGGACTAGGAGAAGATACGCAGTATTTT. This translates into CASSLGLGEDTQYF.

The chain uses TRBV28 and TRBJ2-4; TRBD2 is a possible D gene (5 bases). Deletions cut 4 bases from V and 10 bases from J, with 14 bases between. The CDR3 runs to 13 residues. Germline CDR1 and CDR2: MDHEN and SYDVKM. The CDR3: CASSSSRALIQYF. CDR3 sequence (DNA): TGTGCCAGCAGTTCGTCGAGGGCTTTAATTCAGTACTTC.

CDR3: CASSLRIRELNTEAFF. In nucleotides, the CDR3 is TGTGCCAGCAGCTTGAGGATCCGAGAGTTGAACACTGAAGCTTTCTTT. The chain carries TRBV5-6 and TRBJ1-1; D is uncertain. V dropped 1 base and J dropped 0 bases, with 13 bases sitting between them. This CDR3 has 16 residues. Germline CDR1 and CDR2: SGHDT and YYEEEE.

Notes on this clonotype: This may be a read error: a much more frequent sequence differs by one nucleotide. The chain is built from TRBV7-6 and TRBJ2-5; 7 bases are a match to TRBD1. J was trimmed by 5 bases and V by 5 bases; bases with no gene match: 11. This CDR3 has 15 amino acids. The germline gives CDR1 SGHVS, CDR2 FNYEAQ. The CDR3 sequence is CASSRKRGHGETQYF. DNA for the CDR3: TGTGCCAGCAGCCGAAAAAGGGGGCATGGCGAGACCCAGTACTTC.

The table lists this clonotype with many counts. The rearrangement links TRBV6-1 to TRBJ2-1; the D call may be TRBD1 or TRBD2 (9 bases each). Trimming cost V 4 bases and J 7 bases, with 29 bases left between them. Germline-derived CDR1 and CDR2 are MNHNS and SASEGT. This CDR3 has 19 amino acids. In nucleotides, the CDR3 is TGTGCCAGCAGTGGCCCTGACAGGGGGTCGGGACTAGCATGGAATGAGCAGTTCTTC. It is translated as CASSGPDRGSGLAWNEQFF.

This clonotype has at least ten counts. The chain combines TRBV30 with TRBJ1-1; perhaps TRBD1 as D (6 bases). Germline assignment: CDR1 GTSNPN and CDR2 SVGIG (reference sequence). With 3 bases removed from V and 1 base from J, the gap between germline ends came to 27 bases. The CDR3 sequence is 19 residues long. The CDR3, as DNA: TGTGCCTGGAGCCACCGGCTCTGGGACACAGGGAATCGGAACACTGAAGCTTTCTTT. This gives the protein CAWSHRLWDTGNRNTEAFF.

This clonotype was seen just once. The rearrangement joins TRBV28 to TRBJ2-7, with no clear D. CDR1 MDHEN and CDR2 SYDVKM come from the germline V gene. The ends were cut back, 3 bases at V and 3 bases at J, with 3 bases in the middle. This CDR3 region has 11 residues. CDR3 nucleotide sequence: TGTGCCAGCAGTTTCGTCTACGAGCAGTACTTC. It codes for CASSFVYEQYF.

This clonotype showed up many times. The CDR3, as DNA: TGTGCCAGCAGTGAGGCGGGCACCAACACAGATACGCAGTATTTT. It specifies CASSEAGTNTDTQYF. The chain carries TRBV2 and TRBJ2-3; tentatively, D is TRBD2 (5 bases). Germline V gene lookup returns CDR1 SNHLY and CDR2 FYNNEI. This CDR3 region has 15 residues. The germline V and J ends were trimmed by 3 bases and 2 bases, with 12 bases remaining between them.

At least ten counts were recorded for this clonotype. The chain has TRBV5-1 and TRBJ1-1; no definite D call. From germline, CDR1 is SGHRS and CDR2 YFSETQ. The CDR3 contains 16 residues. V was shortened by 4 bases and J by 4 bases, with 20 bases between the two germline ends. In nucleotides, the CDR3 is TGCGCCAGCAGCCCGGCGGCAGCGCGAGACCTCACTGAAGCTTTCTTT. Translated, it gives CASSPAAARDLTEAFF.

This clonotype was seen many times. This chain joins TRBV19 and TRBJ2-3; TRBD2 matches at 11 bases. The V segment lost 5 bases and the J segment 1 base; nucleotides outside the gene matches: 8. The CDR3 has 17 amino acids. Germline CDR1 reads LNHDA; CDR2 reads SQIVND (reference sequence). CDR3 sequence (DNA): TGTGCCAGTAGTGAGACTCTAGCGGGGGGCCGCACAGATACGCAGTATTTT. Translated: CASSETLAGGRTDTQYF.

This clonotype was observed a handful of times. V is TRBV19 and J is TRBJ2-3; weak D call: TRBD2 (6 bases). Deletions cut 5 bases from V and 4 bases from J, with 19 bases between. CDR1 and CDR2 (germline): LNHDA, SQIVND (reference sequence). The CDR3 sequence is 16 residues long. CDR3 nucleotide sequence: TGTGCCAGTAGTCCGAGACTAGTAATAGTAGCAGATACGCAGTATTTT. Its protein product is CASSPRLVIVADTQYF.

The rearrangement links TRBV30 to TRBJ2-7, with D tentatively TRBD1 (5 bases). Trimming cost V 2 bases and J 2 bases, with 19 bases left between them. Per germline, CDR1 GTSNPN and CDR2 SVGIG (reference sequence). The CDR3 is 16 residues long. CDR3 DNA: TGTGCCTGGAGTAAACTAATGGGGATCAGGGCCTACGAGCAGTACTTC. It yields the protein CAWSKLMGIRAYEQYF.

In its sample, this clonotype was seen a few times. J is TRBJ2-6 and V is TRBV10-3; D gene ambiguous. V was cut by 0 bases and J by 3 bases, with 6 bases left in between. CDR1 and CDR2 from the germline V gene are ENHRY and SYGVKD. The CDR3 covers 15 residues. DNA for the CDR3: TGTGCCATCAGTGAGTCGGGGTTTGGGGCCAACGTCCTGACTTTC. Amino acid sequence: CAISESGFGANVLTF.

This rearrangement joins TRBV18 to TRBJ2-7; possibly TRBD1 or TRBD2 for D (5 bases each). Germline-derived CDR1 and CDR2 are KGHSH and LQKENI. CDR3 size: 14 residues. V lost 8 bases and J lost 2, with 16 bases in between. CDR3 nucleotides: TGTGCCAGCAGCAGGGACGGCACTGCCTACGAGCAGTACTTC. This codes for CASSRDGTAYEQYF.

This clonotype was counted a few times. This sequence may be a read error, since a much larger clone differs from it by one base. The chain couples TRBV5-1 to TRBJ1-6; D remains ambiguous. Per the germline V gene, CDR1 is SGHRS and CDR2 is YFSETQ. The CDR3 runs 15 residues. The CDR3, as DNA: TGCGCCAGCGGCTTTCGTGGTCTAGATAATTCACCCCTCCACTTT. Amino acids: CASGFRGLDNSPLHF.

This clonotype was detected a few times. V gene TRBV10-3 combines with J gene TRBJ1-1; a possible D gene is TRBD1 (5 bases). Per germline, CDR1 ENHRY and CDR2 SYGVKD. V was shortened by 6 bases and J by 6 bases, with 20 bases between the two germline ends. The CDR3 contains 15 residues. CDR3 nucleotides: TGTGCCATCAGCGAAGAAGGGGTTGGGGTATCTGAAGCTTTCTTT. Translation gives CAISEEGVGVSEAFF.

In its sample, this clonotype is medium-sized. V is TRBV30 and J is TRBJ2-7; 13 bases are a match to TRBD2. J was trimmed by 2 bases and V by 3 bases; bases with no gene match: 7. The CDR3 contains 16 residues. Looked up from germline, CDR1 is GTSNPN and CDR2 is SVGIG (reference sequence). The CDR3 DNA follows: TGTGCCTGGAGCAGGGGACTAGCGGGAAGTACCTACGAGCAGTACTTC. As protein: CAWSRGLAGSTYEQYF.

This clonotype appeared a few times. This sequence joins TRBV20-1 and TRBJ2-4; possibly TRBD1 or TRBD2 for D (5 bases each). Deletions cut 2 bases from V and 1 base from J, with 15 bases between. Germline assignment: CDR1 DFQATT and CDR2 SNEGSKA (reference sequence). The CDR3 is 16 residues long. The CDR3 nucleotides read TGCAGTGCTAGAAGGTGGGGGTTGGGGGCCAAAAACATTCAGTACTTC. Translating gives CSARRWGLGAKNIQYF.

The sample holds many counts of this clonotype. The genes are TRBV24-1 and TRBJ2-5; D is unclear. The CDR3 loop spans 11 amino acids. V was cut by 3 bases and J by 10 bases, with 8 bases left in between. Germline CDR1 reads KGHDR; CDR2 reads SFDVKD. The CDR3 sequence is CATSDMANQYF. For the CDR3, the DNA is TGTGCCACCAGTGATATGGCTAACCAGTACTTC.

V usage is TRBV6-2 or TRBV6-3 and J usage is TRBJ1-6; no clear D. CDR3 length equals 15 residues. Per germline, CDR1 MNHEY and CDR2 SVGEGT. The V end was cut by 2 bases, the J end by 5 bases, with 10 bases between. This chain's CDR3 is CASSYAQRNNSPLHF. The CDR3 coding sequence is TGTGCCAGCAGTTACGCTCAACGGAATAATTCACCCCTCCACTTT.

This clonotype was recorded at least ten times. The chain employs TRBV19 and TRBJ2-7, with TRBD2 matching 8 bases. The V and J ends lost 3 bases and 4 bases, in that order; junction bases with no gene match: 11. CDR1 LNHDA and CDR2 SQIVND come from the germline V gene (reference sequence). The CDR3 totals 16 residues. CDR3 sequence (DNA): TGTGCCAGTAGTATCGCGACTAGCGCCTATGAATACGAGCAGTACTTC. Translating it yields CASSIATSAYEYEQYF. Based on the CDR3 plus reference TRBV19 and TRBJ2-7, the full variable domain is DGGITQSPKYLFRKEGQNVTLSCEQNLNHDAMYWYRQDPGQGLRLIYYSQIVNDFQKGDIAEGYSVSREKKESFPLTVTSAQKNPTAFYLCASSIATSAYEYEQYFGPGTRLTVT.

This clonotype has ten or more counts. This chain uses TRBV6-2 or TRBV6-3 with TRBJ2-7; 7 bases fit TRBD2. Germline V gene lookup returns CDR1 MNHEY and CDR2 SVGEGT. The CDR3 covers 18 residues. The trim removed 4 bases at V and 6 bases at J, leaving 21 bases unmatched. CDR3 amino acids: CASSSPPPPGSGDGEQYF. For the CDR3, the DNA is TGTGCCAGCAGTTCCCCCCCCCCCCCGGGAAGCGGGGACGGCGAGCAGTACTTC.

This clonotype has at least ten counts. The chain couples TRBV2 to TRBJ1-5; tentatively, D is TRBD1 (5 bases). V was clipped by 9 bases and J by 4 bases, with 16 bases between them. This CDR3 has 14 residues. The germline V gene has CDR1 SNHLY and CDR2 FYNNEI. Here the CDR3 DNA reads TGTGCCAGTGCCATGGGGGAGGGAAATCAGCCCCAGCATTTT. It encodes CASAMGEGNQPQHF.

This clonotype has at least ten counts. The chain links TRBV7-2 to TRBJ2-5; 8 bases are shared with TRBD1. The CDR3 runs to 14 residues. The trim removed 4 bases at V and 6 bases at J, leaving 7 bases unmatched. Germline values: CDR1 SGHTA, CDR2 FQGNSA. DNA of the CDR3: TGTGCCAGCAGCTGGACAGGGACGGGACAGACCCAGTACTTC. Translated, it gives CASSWTGTGQTQYF.

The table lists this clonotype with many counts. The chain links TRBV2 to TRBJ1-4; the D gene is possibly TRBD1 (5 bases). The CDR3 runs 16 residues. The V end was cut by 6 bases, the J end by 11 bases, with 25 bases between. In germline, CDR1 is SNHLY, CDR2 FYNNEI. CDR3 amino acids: CASRDTGSPPGGKLFF. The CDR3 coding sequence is TGTGCCAGCAGGGACACTGGGAGCCCTCCGGGAGGGAAACTGTTTTTT.

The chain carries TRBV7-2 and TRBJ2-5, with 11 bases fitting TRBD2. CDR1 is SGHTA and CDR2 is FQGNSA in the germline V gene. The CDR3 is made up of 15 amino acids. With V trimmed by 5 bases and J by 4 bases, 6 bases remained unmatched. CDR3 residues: CASSLSGRAVETQYF. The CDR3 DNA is TGTGCCAGCAGCCTTAGCGGGAGGGCCGTAGAGACCCAGTACTTC.